Sequencing of this T cell receptor beta chain was carried out in a study of blood T cells in healthy people across ages. It was with a sample-barcoded 5' primer and a J-beta primer mix that a second PCR of roughly 7 to 12 cycles was run. TCRdb called the 5' RACE reads again in MiXCR, with one record for every CDR3 protein. The table includes 850,000 to 950,000 distinct CDR3 sequences, 29% detected once. This CDR3 has 16 residues. V was clipped by 8 bases and J by 9 bases; unmatched bases: 14. CDR1 MGHRA and CDR2 YSYEKL come from the germline V gene. General study results and limits: The authors considered diversity estimates from one million T cells to be underestimates.

This clonotype showed up many times. The antigen remains undetermined. This receptor was taken from an elderly woman in good health. The source material was blood. The V call is TRBV4-1, the J call TRBJ2-1; 12 nucleotides line up with TRBD2. CDR3 residues: CASLTSTSGGYGEQFF. The CDR3 bases are TGCGCCAGCCTGACATCCACTAGCGGGGGGTACGGTGAGCAGTTCTTC.